A single sample is the source of the 20 T cell receptor beta chains below, sequenced in a study of shared clonotypes between healthy human individuals. TCRdb keeps only in-frame clones here, not all; method: immunoSEQ multiplex PCR. The sample yields over 2 million clones, 80% to 95% seen once. Sequencing used naive CD4+ T cells from PBMCs. Noted subset: CD45RA+ positively selected. The receptors derive from a man between 18 and 35 years old in good health. Some clones in this sample may be carry-over from other donors' samples.

The J gene is TRBJ2-7, the V gene TRBV11-2, with unresolved D. Trimming took 3 bases from V and 4 from J, leaving 22 bases between them. From germline, CDR1 is SGHAT and CDR2 FQNNGV. CDR3 length equals 17 residues. CDR3 protein: CASSFMANSGFAYEQYF. The CDR3 DNA sequence: TGTGCCAGCAGCTTCATGGCTAATTCTGGTTTTGCGTACGAGCAGTACTTC.

V gene TRBV28 combines with J gene TRBJ2-5; TRBD2 might be the D (5 bases). Germline V gives CDR1 MDHEN, CDR2 SYDVKM. V was trimmed by 8 bases and J by 4 bases, leaving 14 bases between them. The CDR3 consists of 13 residues. CDR3 in amino acids: CASGTSFPETQYF. For the CDR3, the DNA is TGTGCCAGCGGTACTAGTTTCCCAGAGACCCAGTACTTC.

The rearrangement links TRBV7-6 to TRBJ2-3, with D perhaps assigned TRBD1 or TRBD2 (6 bases each). This CDR3 has 12 residues. In germline, CDR1 is SGHVS, CDR2 FNYEAQ. V was shortened by 8 bases and J by 10 bases, with 16 bases between the two germline ends. The CDR3 loop reads CASGTRGPSQYF. The DNA of the CDR3 is TGTGCCAGCGGAACCCGGGGGCCCTCGCAGTATTTT.

The chain combines TRBV10-3 with TRBJ2-7, with 9 nucleotides matching TRBD1. With 6 bases clipped from V and 0 bases from J, the junction kept 3 bases outside the gene matches. There are 14 residues in the CDR3. Germline assignment: CDR1 ENHRY and CDR2 SYGVKD. The CDR3 spells CAIRGTGLSYEQYF. DNA for the CDR3: TGTGCCATCAGGGGGACAGGGCTCTCCTACGAGCAGTACTTC.

The CDR3 loop reads CASSLDGVRRGYEQYF. The CDR3 region has the DNA TGCGCCAGCAGCTTGGACGGGGTTCGTCGCGGTTACGAGCAGTACTTC. The V and J genes are TRBV5-1 and TRBJ2-7; weak D call: TRBD2 (5 bases). Germline values: CDR1 SGHRS, CDR2 YFSETQ. Trimming left V 0 bases short and J 4 bases short, with 17 bases between. The CDR3 loop spans 16 amino acids.

The V gene is TRBV18, the J gene TRBJ2-7; 7 nucleotides line up with TRBD2. Germline assignment: CDR1 KGHSH and CDR2 LQKENI. The CDR3 is made up of 16 amino acids. V lost 0 bases and J lost 3; bases outside the gene matches: 8. The DNA for the CDR3 is TGTGCCAGCTCACCACCGTACGCGGGAGTTGGCTACGAGCAGTACTTC. It translates to CASSPPYAGVGYEQYF.

The chain has TRBV28 and TRBJ1-1; D may be TRBD1 (5 bases). The CDR3 totals 11 residues. The V gene's germline CDR1 is MDHEN and CDR2 SYDVKM. The V end lost 9 bases, the J end lost 12 bases, and 17 bases lay between the germline ends. CDR3 nucleotide sequence: TGTGCCAGTACAGGCGAGGAACGGACTTTCTTT. Translating it yields CASTGEERTFF.

This clone was found once. The genes are TRBV11-3 and TRBJ2-5; D possibly corresponds to TRBD2 (5 bases). Trimming took off 1 base at V and 3 bases at J, with 9 bases between the two ends. Germline-derived CDR1 and CDR2 are SGHNT and YENEEA. This CDR3 comprises 14 residues. CDR3 sequence: CASSLGAAEETQYF. CDR3 in DNA: TGTGCCAGCAGCTTAGGGGCAGCGGAAGAGACCCAGTACTTC.

This chain connects TRBV28 to TRBJ2-5, with 14 bases lining up with TRBD2. The germline CDR1 and CDR2 sequences are MDHEN and SYDVKM. J gave up 5 bases and V 6 bases, and 5 bases lay outside the gene matches. The CDR3 totals 15 residues. The CDR3 nucleotides read TGTGCCAGCAGAGGGACTAGCGGGAGTTTGGAGACCCAGTACTTC. Translation: CASRGTSGSLETQYF.

For this clone: Other DNA variants within this sample encode the same CDR3. The genes are TRBV30 and TRBJ2-5; D gene ambiguous. Between the trimmed V and J ends, which lost 0 bases and 1 base, there was a span of 6 bases. Germline lookup yields CDR1 GTSNPN and CDR2 SVGIG (reference sequence). This CDR3 is 13 amino acids long. The CDR3 region is CAWSVAFQETQYF. The CDR3 region has the DNA TGTGCCTGGAGTGTTGCCTTCCAAGAGACCCAGTACTTC.

V gene TRBV7-2 combines with J gene TRBJ2-1, with D hard to call. This CDR3 has 15 amino acids. V lost 2 bases and J 2 bases, leaving 10 bases between the germline ends. The V gene's germline CDR1 is SGHTA and CDR2 FQGNSA. DNA for the CDR3: TGTGCCAGCAGCTTAAAGGGTGGTCCCTACAATGAGCAGTTCTTC. Translated, it gives CASSLKGGPYNEQFF.

The V and J genes are TRBV27 and TRBJ2-7; 7 positions agree with TRBD1. V was pared by 5 bases and J by 6 bases, with 13 bases of the junction left unmatched. Germline V gene lookup returns CDR1 MNHEY and CDR2 SMNVEV (reference sequence). CDR3 length: 15 amino acids. CDR3 residues: CASSPRQGIMVEQYF. CDR3 bases: TGTGCCAGCAGTCCGCGACAGGGAATCATGGTCGAGCAGTACTTC.

The gene calls are TRBV4-1 and TRBJ1-3; D uncertain. Germline V gives CDR1 MGHRA, CDR2 YSYEKL. The CDR3 covers 16 residues. V lost 2 bases to trimming and J lost 0 bases, with 11 bases between them. The CDR3 DNA reads TGCGCCAGCAGCCAACGGGCCCCTAGCTCTGGAAACACCATATATTTT. It is translated as CASSQRAPSSGNTIYF.

This clone was seen only once. This chain joins TRBV28 and TRBJ2-5; 7 bases align to TRBD2. The CDR3 length is 14 residues. Germline assignment: CDR1 MDHEN and CDR2 SYDVKM. With 9 bases clipped from V and 7 bases from J, the junction kept 14 bases outside the gene matches. The CDR3 here is CASKREGSGGTQYF. The CDR3 DNA reads TGTGCCAGTAAGAGGGAGGGATCCGGAGGGACCCAGTACTTC.

The genes are TRBV7-9 and TRBJ2-7; 11 bases align to TRBD2. This CDR3 has 15 amino acids. Unmatched junction bases numbered 10, after V lost 5 bases and J lost 7 bases. Germline CDR1 reads SEHNR; CDR2 reads FQNEAQ (reference sequence). The CDR3 coding sequence is TGTGCCAGCAGCCCCCTACTAGCGGGAGACCGAGAGCAGTACTTC. Its translation is CASSPLLAGDREQYF.

The chain joins TRBV9 to TRBJ2-6; D might be TRBD1 (6 bases). The CDR3 contains 17 residues. Trimming removed 3 bases from V and 2 bases from J, with 15 bases in between. Germline CDR1 and CDR2: SGDLS and YYNGEE. CDR3 bases: TGTGCCAGCAGCGCTCAGATCAGGGGAGCTGGGGCCAACGTCCTGACTTTC. This translates into CASSAQIRGAGANVLTF.

The chain joins TRBV2 to TRBJ2-5; TRBD1 or TRBD2 may be the D gene (5 bases each). The CDR3 sequence is 17 residues long. The ends were cut back, 4 bases at V and 1 base at J, with 19 bases in the middle. Germline-derived CDR1 and CDR2 are SNHLY and FYNNEI. This CDR3 reads CASSGRTGTRSQETQYF. The CDR3, as DNA: TGTGCCAGCAGTGGTAGGACCGGGACCCGAAGCCAAGAGACCCAGTACTTC.

The chain combines TRBV5-1 with TRBJ2-5, with 8 nucleotides matching TRBD2. V trimming: 6 bases; J trimming: 5 bases; junction bases outside the gene matches: 6. Germline lookup yields CDR1 SGHRS and CDR2 YFSETQ. The CDR3 totals 13 residues. CDR3 bases: TGCGCCAGCAAAAGCGGGAGTGGCGAGACCCAGTACTTC. Translation: CASKSGSGETQYF.

This chain uses TRBV5-4 with TRBJ1-3; no clear D gene. Germline values: CDR1 SGHNT, CDR2 YYREEE (reference sequence). The V and J ends lost 1 base and 2 bases respectively, with 7 bases between them. CDR3 length: 14 residues. CDR3 DNA sequence: TGTGCCAGCAGCTTGATTTCCGCTGGAAACACCATATATTTT. It specifies CASSLISAGNTIYF.

A note on this clone: Other DNA sequences from this sample encode an identical CDR3 as well. The V and J genes are TRBV5-4 and TRBJ2-5; D ambiguous. Germline CDR1 and CDR2: SGHNT and YYREEE (reference sequence). The CDR3 is 11 amino acids. Trimming left V 0 bases short and J 5 bases short, with 2 bases between. The CDR3 coding sequence is TGTGCCAGCAGCTTGGCCGAGACCCAGTACTTC. Its translation: CASSLAETQYF.